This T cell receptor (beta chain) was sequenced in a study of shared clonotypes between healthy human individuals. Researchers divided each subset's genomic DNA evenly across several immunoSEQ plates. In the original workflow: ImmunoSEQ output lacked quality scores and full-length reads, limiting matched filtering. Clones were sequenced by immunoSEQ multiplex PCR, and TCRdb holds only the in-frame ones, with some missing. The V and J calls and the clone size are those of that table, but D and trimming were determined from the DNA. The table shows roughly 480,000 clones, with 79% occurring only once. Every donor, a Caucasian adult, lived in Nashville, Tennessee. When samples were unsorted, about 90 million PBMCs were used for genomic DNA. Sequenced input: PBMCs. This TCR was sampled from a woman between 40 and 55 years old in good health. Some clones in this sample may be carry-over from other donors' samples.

CDR3 sequence: CASSISPTGTYEQYF. CDR3 coding DNA: TGTGCCAGCAGCATCTCCCCAACGGGGACATACGAGCAGTACTTC. This sequence joins TRBV5-5 and TRBJ2-7; the D gene is possibly TRBD1 (6 bases). The CDR3 is made up of 15 amino acids. V was clipped by 4 bases and J by 4 bases, with 18 bases between them. Germline loops: CDR1 SGHKS, CDR2 YYEKEE (reference sequence).